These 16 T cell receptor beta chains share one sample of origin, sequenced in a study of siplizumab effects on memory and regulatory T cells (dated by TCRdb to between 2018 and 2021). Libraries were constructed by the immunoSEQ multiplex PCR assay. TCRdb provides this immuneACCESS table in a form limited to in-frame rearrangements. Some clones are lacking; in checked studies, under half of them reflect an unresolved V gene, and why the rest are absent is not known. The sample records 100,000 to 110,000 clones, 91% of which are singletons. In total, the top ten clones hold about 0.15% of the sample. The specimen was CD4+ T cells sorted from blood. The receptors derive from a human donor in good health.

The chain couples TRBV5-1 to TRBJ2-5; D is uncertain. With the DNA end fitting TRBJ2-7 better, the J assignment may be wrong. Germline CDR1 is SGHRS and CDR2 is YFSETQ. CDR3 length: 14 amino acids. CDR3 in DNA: TGCGCCAGCAGCTTGGGGGCCAGCACCTACGAGCAGTACTTC. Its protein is CASSLGASTYEQYF.

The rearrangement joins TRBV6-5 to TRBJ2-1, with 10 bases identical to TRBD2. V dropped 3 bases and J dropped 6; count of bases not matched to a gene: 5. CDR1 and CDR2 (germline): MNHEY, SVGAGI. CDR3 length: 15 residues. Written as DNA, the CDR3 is TGTGCCAGCAGTTATCCTAGCGGGGGCCGCAATGAGCAGTTCTTC. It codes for CASSYPSGGRNEQFF.

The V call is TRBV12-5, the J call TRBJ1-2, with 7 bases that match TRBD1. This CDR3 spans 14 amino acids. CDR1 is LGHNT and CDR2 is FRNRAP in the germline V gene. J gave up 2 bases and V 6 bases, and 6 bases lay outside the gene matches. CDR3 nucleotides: TGTGCTAGTGGCCCGGGACAGACCAACTATGGCTACACCTTC. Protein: CASGPGQTNYGYTF.

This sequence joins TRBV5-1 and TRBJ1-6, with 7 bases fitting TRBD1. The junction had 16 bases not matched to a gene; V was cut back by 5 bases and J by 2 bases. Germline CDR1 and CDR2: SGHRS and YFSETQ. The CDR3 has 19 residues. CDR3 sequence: CASSPVTGTIMPYNSPLHF. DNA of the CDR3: TGCGCCAGCAGTCCTGTGACAGGGACGATTATGCCCTATAATTCACCCCTCCACTTT.

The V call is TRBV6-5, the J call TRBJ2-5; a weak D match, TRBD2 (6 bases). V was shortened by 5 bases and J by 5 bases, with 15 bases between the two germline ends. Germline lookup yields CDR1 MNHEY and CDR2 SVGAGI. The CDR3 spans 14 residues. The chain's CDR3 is CASSPGRRVETQYF. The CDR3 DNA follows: TGTGCCAGCAGTCCAGGACGGAGGGTGGAGACCCAGTACTTC.

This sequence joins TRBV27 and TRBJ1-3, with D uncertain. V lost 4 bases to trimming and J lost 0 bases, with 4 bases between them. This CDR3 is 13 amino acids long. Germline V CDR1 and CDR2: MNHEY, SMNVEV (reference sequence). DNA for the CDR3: TGTGCCAGCAGTTCGAACTCTGGAAACACCATATATTTT. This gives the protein CASSSNSGNTIYF.

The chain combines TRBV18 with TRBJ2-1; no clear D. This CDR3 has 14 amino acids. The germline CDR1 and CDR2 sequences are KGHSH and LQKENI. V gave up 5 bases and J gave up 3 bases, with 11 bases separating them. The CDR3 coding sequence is TGTGCCAGCTCAGGGTTAGCAGGCTACAATGAGCAGTTCTTC. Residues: CASSGLAGYNEQFF.

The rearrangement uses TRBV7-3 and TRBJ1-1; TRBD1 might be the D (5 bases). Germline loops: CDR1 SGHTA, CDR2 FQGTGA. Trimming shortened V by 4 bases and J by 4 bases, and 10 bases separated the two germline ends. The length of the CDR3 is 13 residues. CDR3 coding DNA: TGTGCCAGCAGCTCCCGGGGGGGCACTGAAGCTTTCTTT. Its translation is CASSSRGGTEAFF.

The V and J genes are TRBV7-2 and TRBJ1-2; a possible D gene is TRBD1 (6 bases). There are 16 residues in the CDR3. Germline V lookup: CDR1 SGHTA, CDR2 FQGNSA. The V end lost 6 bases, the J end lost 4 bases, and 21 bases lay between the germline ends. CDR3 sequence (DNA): TGTGCCAGCAGTTCCGCGGGGGCAGTCCAGATCTATGGCTACACCTTC. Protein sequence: CASSSAGAVQIYGYTF. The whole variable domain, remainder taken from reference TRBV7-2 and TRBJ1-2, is GAGVSQSPSNKVTEKGKDVELRCDPISGHTALYWYRQSLGQGLEFLIYFQGNSAPDKSGLPSDRFSAERTGGSVSTLTIQRTQQEDSAVYLCASSSAGAVQIYGYTFGSGTRLTVV.

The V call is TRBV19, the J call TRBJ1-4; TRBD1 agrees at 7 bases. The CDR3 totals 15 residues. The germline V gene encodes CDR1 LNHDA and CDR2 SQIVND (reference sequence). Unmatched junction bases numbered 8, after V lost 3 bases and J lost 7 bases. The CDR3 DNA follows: TGTGCCAGTAGTATGATTGGCAGGGGGAGTGAAAAACTGTTTTTT. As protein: CASSMIGRGSEKLFF.

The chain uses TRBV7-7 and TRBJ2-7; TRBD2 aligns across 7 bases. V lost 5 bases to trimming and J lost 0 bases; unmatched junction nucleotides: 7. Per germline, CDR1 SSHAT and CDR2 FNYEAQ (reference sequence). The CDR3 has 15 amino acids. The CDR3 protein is CASSPREGFSYEQYF. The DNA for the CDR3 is TGTGCCAGCAGCCCCAGGGAGGGCTTCTCCTACGAGCAGTACTTC.

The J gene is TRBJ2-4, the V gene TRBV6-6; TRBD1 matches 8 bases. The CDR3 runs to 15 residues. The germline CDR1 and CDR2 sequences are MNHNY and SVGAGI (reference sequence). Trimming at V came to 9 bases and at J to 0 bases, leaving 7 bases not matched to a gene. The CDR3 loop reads CASQPGGSAKNIQYF. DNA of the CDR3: TGTGCCAGTCAACCAGGGGGCTCAGCCAAAAACATTCAGTACTTC.

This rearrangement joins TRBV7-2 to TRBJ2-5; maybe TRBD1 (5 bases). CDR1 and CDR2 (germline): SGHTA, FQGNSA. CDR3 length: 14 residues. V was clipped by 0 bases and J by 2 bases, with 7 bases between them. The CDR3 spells CASSLARGQETQYF. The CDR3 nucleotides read TGTGCCAGCAGCTTAGCTAGGGGTCAAGAGACCCAGTACTTC. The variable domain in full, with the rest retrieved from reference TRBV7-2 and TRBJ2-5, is GAGVSQSPSNKVTEKGKDVELRCDPISGHTALYWYRQSLGQGLEFLIYFQGNSAPDKSGLPSDRFSAERTGGSVSTLTIQRTQQEDSAVYLCASSLARGQETQYFGPGTRLLVL.

The CDR3 DNA reads as TGTGCCAGCAGCCTCATGGAAAACAGGAGGGCCGGGGCTTTCTTT. It yields the protein CASSLMENRRAGAFF. This chain uses TRBV2 with TRBJ1-1; the D gene is possibly TRBD1 (5 bases). Trimming shortened V by 6 bases and J by 11 bases, and 25 bases separated the two germline ends. Germline V lookup: CDR1 SNHLY, CDR2 FYNNEI. The CDR3 is 15 amino acids.

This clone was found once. CDR3 coding DNA: TGTGCCAGCAGTCTAGGTGACTTTCGAGATACGCAGTATTTT. It yields the protein CASSLGDFRDTQYF. The chain uses TRBV5-6 and TRBJ2-3; D is unclear. This CDR3 is built from 14 residues. Germline V gene sequence: CDR1 SGHDT, CDR2 YYEEEE. With 5 bases removed from V and 5 bases from J, the gap between germline ends came to 15 bases.

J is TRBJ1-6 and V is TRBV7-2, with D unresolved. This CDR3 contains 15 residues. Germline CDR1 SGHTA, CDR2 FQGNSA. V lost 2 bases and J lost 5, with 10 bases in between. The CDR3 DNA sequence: TGTGCCAGCAGCTTACTGCAGGTAGATAATTCACCCCTCCACTTT. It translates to CASSLLQVDNSPLHF.